This T cell receptor (beta chain) appears in the sequencing data of a study of shared clonotypes between healthy human individuals. General study findings and limits: Deeper or shallower sequencing was expected to change how clonotypes are shared among donors. Between a handful of donors, naive CD4 clonotypes were shared at a level of about 5%.

The protocol was immunoSEQ multiplex PCR, while the TCRdb copy is restricted to in-frame clones and leaves out a portion. Of over 1.5 million clones in the sample, roughly 98% are singletons; the top ten hold roughly 0.45%. A word on this clone: Antigen: not known.

Germline V lookup: CDR1 SGHTA, CDR2 FQGNSA. Trimming cost V 3 bases and J 8 bases; bases outside gene matches: 8. The CDR3 extends over 16 amino acids. This sequence joins TRBV7-2 and TRBJ2-3; 13 bases match TRBD2. Sequences were obtained from naive CD4+ T cells sorted from blood. Stated subset: CD45RA+ positively selected. The sequence was collected from a man aged 30 to 39 in good health. CDR3 protein: CASSFGLAGVSSTQYF. CDR3 sequence (DNA): TGTGCCAGCAGCTTTGGACTAGCGGGAGTTAGTAGTACGCAGTATTTT.